The 25 T cell receptor beta chains in this list originate from one sample, sequenced in a study of blood T cell repertoires in COVID-19. Libraries were prepared by immunoSEQ multiplex PCR; TCRdb keeps only in-frame clonotypes and omits some of them. The sample lists about 140,000 clones, approximately 85% occurring once. The sequenced sample consisted of peripheral blood. Receptor source: a man between 45 and 60 years old with acute or convalescent COVID-19.

This clone was seen a single time. The chain recombines TRBV15 with TRBJ2-7; 8 nucleotides agree with TRBD1. With 3 bases clipped from V and 4 bases from J, the junction kept 8 bases outside the gene matches. CDR3 size: 15 residues. The germline CDR1 and CDR2 sequences are LNHNV and YYDKDF (reference sequence). CDR3 nucleotide sequence: TGTGCCACCAGCAGGGAACTGACAGGGGCATACGAGCAGTACTTC. Translated: CATSRELTGAYEQYF.

This clone has only one observation. The chain is built from TRBV24-1 and TRBJ2-2; possible D gene TRBD2, 7 bases. In germline, CDR1 is KGHDR, CDR2 SFDVKD. V lost 2 bases and J 4 bases, leaving 16 bases between the germline ends. This CDR3 comprises 17 residues. Written as DNA, the CDR3 is TGTGCCACCAGTGATTCGTCCCCGCGGGGGCTCACCGGGGAGCTGTTTTTT. Its translation: CATSDSSPRGLTGELFF.

The chain combines TRBV2 with TRBJ2-1; D perhaps matches TRBD2 (6 bases). There are 15 residues in the CDR3. Germline CDR1 and CDR2: SNHLY and FYNNEI. V was clipped by 5 bases and J by 9 bases, with 20 bases between them. For the CDR3, the DNA is TGTGCCAGCAGTTGGGGGGTGACTGGCCCAGGTGAGCAGTTCTTC. It is translated as CASSWGVTGPGEQFF.

The chain carries TRBV7-3 and TRBJ1-2; 8 positions agree with TRBD1. This CDR3 has 15 residues. With 2 bases clipped from V and 6 bases from J, the junction kept 8 bases outside the gene matches. Germline CDR1 and CDR2: SGHTA and FQGTGA. The CDR3: CASSLGRGQIHGYTF. The CDR3 region has the DNA TGTGCCAGCAGCTTAGGCAGGGGGCAGATACATGGCTACACCTTC.

V usage is TRBV19 and J usage is TRBJ2-3; the D gene is possibly TRBD1 (5 bases). Germline V gives CDR1 LNHDA, CDR2 SQIVND (reference sequence). CDR3 length: 14 amino acids. The ends were cut back, 5 bases at V and 2 bases at J, with 11 bases in the middle. In nucleotides, the CDR3 is TGTGCCAGTAGTGGCGACAGATACACAGATACGCAGTATTTT. Encoded protein: CASSGDRYTDTQYF.

The rearrangement links TRBV19 to TRBJ2-5; 8 bases agree with TRBD1. In germline, CDR1 is LNHDA, CDR2 SQIVND (reference sequence). With 2 bases clipped from V and 4 bases from J, the junction kept 6 bases outside the gene matches. CDR3 length equals 15 residues. CDR3 loop: CASSIMAGGGETQYF. The CDR3 DNA follows: TGTGCCAGTAGTATAATGGCAGGGGGCGGAGAGACCCAGTACTTC.

The gene calls are TRBV11-2 and TRBJ2-1, with 11 bases identical to TRBD2. Per the germline V gene, CDR1 is SGHAT and CDR2 is FQNNGV. The V and J ends lost 5 bases and 10 bases, in that order; junction bases with no gene match: 7. There are 14 residues in the CDR3. Here the CDR3 reads CASSLRLAGIEQFF. The CDR3 DNA sequence: TGTGCCAGCAGCCTACGACTAGCGGGGATCGAGCAGTTCTTC.

In this sample, this clone turned up a few times. The CDR3 DNA follows: TGTGCCAGCAGTTTATCCCCTAGCGGGACGCAAAAAGGGCAGTTCTTC. Translated: CASSLSPSGTQKGQFF. The chain employs TRBV27 and TRBJ2-1; 9 nucleotides line up with TRBD2. Germline values: CDR1 MNHEY, CDR2 SMNVEV (reference sequence). The CDR3 sequence is 16 residues long. Trimming removed 0 bases from V and 12 bases from J; junction bases left unmatched: 12.

The chain carries TRBV3-1 (or the pseudogene TRBV3-2) and TRBJ1-1; a possible D gene is TRBD1 (6 bases). V lost 3 bases and J 1 base, leaving 18 bases between the germline ends. CDR1 and CDR2 from the germline V gene are LGHDT and YNNKEL (reference sequence). The CDR3 runs 17 residues. Here the CDR3 DNA reads TGTGCCAGCAGCCACCTCGGGGGAGGGGGAAAGAACACTGAAGCTTTCTTT. Protein sequence: CASSHLGGGGKNTEAFF.

V gene TRBV28 combines with J gene TRBJ1-5, with TRBD1 identical over 8 bases. The germline CDR1 and CDR2 sequences are MDHEN and SYDVKM. This CDR3 has 17 amino acids. Germline trimming cut 6 bases from V and 0 bases from J; bases unmatched to any gene: 10. The CDR3 loop reads CASRPTRDRYSNQPQHF. CDR3 nucleotides: TGTGCCAGCAGACCAACCCGGGACAGGTATAGCAATCAGCCCCAGCATTTT.

The chain links TRBV6-5 to TRBJ2-1; weak D call: TRBD1 (5 bases). This CDR3 is 15 amino acids long. Germline V gene lookup returns CDR1 MNHEY and CDR2 SVGAGI. Trimming took off 2 bases at V and 0 bases at J, with 8 bases between the two ends. Here the CDR3 DNA reads TGTGCCAGCAGTTACGACAGAAGCTCCTACAATGAGCAGTTCTTC. This encodes CASSYDRSSYNEQFF.

This sequence joins TRBV10-3 and TRBJ2-1; TRBD2 aligns across 9 bases. V gave up 4 bases and J gave up 1 base; unmatched junction bases: 5. From germline, CDR1 is ENHRY and CDR2 SYGVKD. The CDR3 totals 16 residues. In DNA, the CDR3 is TGTGCCATCAGTGTCGCTAGCGGGACATCCTACAATGAGCAGTTCTTC. Residues: CAISVASGTSYNEQFF.

The J gene is TRBJ2-2, the V gene TRBV14; D is ambiguous. V was pared by 0 bases and J by 7 bases, with 9 bases between. The CDR3 extends over 14 amino acids. CDR1 is SGHDN and CDR2 is FVKESK in the germline V gene. The CDR3: CASSQDPPHGELFF. DNA of the CDR3: TGTGCCAGCAGCCAAGATCCCCCCCACGGGGAGCTGTTTTTT.

The J gene is TRBJ2-7, the V gene TRBV7-3; TRBD1 is a possible D gene (6 bases). The CDR3 has 16 amino acids. Germline values: CDR1 SGHTA, CDR2 FQGTGA. V was cut by 4 bases and J by 2 bases, with 18 bases left in between. Here the CDR3 DNA reads TGTGCCAGCAGCTCTTACGACCAACAGGGTACCTACGAGCAGTACTTC. Translated, it gives CASSSYDQQGTYEQYF.

Note on this clone: At the DNA level, this CDR3 is encoded by other sequences in the same sample as well. The V gene is TRBV11-2, the J gene TRBJ1-1; 8 bases map to TRBD1. J gave up 2 bases and V 6 bases, and 5 bases lay outside the gene matches. CDR1 and CDR2 (germline): SGHAT, FQNNGV. The CDR3 is 14 amino acids. The CDR3, as DNA: TGTGCCAGCAGTCCCGACAGGGGTAACACTGAAGCTTTCTTT. Translation gives CASSPDRGNTEAFF.

A few counts support this clone. This rearrangement joins TRBV2 to TRBJ1-1; D unresolved. Deletions cut 6 bases from V and 5 bases from J, with 10 bases between. The CDR3 length is 12 residues. Germline V CDR1 and CDR2: SNHLY, FYNNEI. CDR3 amino acids: CASRRVGTEAFF. CDR3 nucleotides: TGTGCCAGCAGGAGGGTTGGAACTGAAGCTTTCTTT.

The chain recombines TRBV7-9 with TRBJ2-2; tentative D call: TRBD2 (6 bases). The CDR3 is 15 amino acids. The V end lost 4 bases, the J end lost 9 bases, and 18 bases lay between the germline ends. Germline V gene sequence: CDR1 SEHNR, CDR2 FQNEAQ (reference sequence). CDR3 DNA: TGTGCCAGCAGCTCCCCGATTGTAGGGAGGCGGGAGCTGTTTTTT. This encodes CASSSPIVGRRELFF.

V usage is TRBV6-6 and J usage is TRBJ1-2, with TRBD1 matching 9 bases. The CDR3 extends over 15 amino acids. The V gene's germline CDR1 is MNHNY and CDR2 SVGAGI (reference sequence). With V trimmed by 7 bases and J by 7 bases, 13 bases remained unmatched. This CDR3 reads CASIRTGRDRAGYTF. The CDR3 bases are TGTGCCAGCATTAGAACGGGTCGGGACAGGGCTGGCTACACCTTC.

The chain has TRBV4-1 and TRBJ2-7; no definite D call. Trimming shortened V by 0 bases and J by 3 bases, and 6 bases separated the two germline ends. The CDR3 is made up of 13 amino acids. Germline V CDR1 and CDR2: MGHRA, YSYEKL. CDR3 residues: CASSQESIYEQYF. As DNA, the CDR3 is TGCGCCAGCAGCCAAGAGTCCATCTACGAGCAGTACTTC.

This clone was detected only a few times. The chain carries TRBV5-1 and TRBJ2-7, with D unclear. The CDR3 totals 13 residues. Trimming removed 0 bases from V and 4 bases from J, with 8 bases in between. Germline loops: CDR1 SGHRS, CDR2 YFSETQ. In DNA form, the CDR3 reads TGCGCCAGCAGCTTGGGCGTGCAATACGAGCAGTACTTC. Translating gives CASSLGVQYEQYF.

The V call is TRBV7-9, the J call TRBJ2-7; no clear D gene. Trimming shortened V by 0 bases and J by 4 bases, and 7 bases separated the two germline ends. The V gene's germline CDR1 is SEHNR and CDR2 FQNEAQ (reference sequence). This CDR3 is built from 13 residues. The DNA for the CDR3 is TGTGCCAGCAGCTTAGCCTCCTTATACGAGCAGTACTTC. Translation: CASSLASLYEQYF.

This chain's CDR3 is CASSQQGLQETQYF. CDR3 sequence (DNA): TGTGCCAGCAGCCAACAGGGGCTTCAAGAGACCCAGTACTTC. The chain links TRBV7-2 to TRBJ2-5, with 7 nucleotides matching TRBD1. J gave up 2 bases and V 5 bases, and 5 bases lay outside the gene matches. CDR1 and CDR2 (germline): SGHTA, FQGNSA. This CDR3 is 14 amino acids long.

As to this clone: Germline and junction disagree at one end, which may indicate a read error. The genes are TRBV7-8 and TRBJ1-1, with D possibly matching TRBD1 (5 bases). Germline lookup yields CDR1 SGHVS and CDR2 FQNEAQ. This CDR3 comprises 15 residues. The CDR3 DNA reads as TGTGCCAGCCGCTTAAGGGCGGTCGCAGGGACTGAAGCTTTCTTT. Its protein product is CASRLRAVAGTEAFF.

V gene TRBV4-2 combines with J gene TRBJ2-7, with 10 positions matching TRBD2. CDR3 length: 15 residues. The ends lost 0 bases at V and 6 bases at J; junction bases unmatched: 5. The germline CDR1 and CDR2 sequences are LGHNA and YNFKEQ. The CDR3 sequence is CASSQEASGRSEQYF. In DNA form, the CDR3 reads TGTGCCAGCAGCCAAGAGGCTAGCGGGAGATCCGAGCAGTACTTC.

The chain employs TRBV11-2 and TRBJ1-5, with D uncertain. The CDR3 loop spans 12 amino acids. Germline V CDR1 and CDR2: SGHAT, FQNNGV. V was trimmed by 2 bases and J by 6 bases, leaving 5 bases between them. The CDR3 nucleotides are TGTGCCAGCAGCTTAAACGGTCAGCCCCAGCATTTT. As protein: CASSLNGQPQHF.